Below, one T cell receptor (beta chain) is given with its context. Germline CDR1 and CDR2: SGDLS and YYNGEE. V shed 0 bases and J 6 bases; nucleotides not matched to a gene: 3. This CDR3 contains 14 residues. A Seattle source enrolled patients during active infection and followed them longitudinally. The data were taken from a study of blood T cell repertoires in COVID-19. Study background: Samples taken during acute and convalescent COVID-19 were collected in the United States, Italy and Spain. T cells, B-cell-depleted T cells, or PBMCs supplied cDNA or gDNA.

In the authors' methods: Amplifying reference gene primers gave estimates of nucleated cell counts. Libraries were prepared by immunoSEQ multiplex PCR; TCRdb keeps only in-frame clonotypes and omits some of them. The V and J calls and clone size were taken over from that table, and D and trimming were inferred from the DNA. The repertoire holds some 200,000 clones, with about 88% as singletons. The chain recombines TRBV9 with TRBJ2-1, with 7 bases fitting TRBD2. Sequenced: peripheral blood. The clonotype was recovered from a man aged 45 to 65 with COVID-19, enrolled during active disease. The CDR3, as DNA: TGTGCCAGCAGCGTAGTTAGCGGGTCCAATGAGCAGTTCTTC. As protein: CASSVVSGSNEQFF.